This T cell receptor beta chain was profiled in a study of breast tumors, draining lymph nodes, adjacent tissues. TCRdb re-analysed the multiplex PCR reads in MiXCR, keeping a single row per CDR3 protein. The table lists some 110,000 distinct CDR3 sequences, about 30% of them singletons, with approximately 5% in the top ten. Axillary draining lymph nodes of breast cancer patients supplied the node samples. This clonotype has at least ten counts. The antigen remains unidentified. Study-wide findings and caveats: Tumor TCR diversity was below lymph nodes but above nontumor tissue. The lymph node origin of tumor T cells was framed as consistent with a hypothesis, not demonstrated. Compared with basal-like, luminal-like tumors shared significantly more repertoire with nontumor tissue.

Sequenced input: axillary lymph node tissue. The clonotype was recovered from a female donor with breast cancer. Some clones in this sample may be carry-over from other donors' samples.

The CDR3, as DNA: TGTGCCAGCAGTTCTCTAGGATACGGCGGGGAGCTGTTTTTT. This codes for CASSSLGYGGELFF. V usage is TRBV6-5 and J usage is TRBJ2-2; the D is unclear. Germline V gene data show CDR1 as MNHEY and CDR2 as SVGAGI. The CDR3 covers 14 residues. V lost 4 bases and J 7 bases, leaving 13 bases between the germline ends.